The 28 T cell receptor beta chains below all came from one sample that was sequenced in a study of human T cells and chemical hapten exposure. MiXCR, run by TCRdb on the RACE reads, gives a single entry per CDR3 protein. Found here are roughly 100,000 distinct CDR3 sequences, over 8% of them singletons; the top ten hold 2.9%. As for time point: healthy volunteer bleed at 2 weeks. The starting material, unfractionated whole blood, was used for total RNA extraction. Input material: whole blood. These receptors were taken from a female donor in good health. Some clones in this sample may be carry-over from other donors' samples.

This clonotype was seen at least ten times. The genes are TRBV28 and TRBJ1-1; 7 bases agree with TRBD1. V dropped 7 bases and J dropped 9; count of bases not matched to a gene: 5. This CDR3 comprises 11 residues. The germline CDR1 and CDR2 sequences are MDHEN and SYDVKM. The CDR3 here is CASKTGIKAFF. The CDR3 DNA reads as TGTGCCAGCAAGACAGGGATTAAAGCTTTCTTT.

As for this clonotype: Being one base from a much bigger clone, this may be a read error. The V call is TRBV3-1, the J call TRBJ2-4; perhaps TRBD2 as D (6 bases). This CDR3 is 15 amino acids long. Germline V gene data show CDR1 as LGHDT and CDR2 as YNNKEL (reference sequence). V shed 4 bases and J shed 5 bases, with 15 bases lying between them. The CDR3 loop reads CASSRGEIAENIQYF. DNA of the CDR3: TGTGCCAGCAGCCGGGGGGAGATCGCCGAAAACATTCAGTACTTC.

This clonotype came up a few times. This chain uses TRBV5-1 with TRBJ2-7; TRBD1 aligns across 9 bases. The CDR3 consists of 19 residues. Germline loops: CDR1 SGHRS, CDR2 YFSETQ. With V trimmed by 4 bases and J by 4 bases, 21 bases remained unmatched. The CDR3: CASSGGTGRTGDGRYEQYF. In DNA, the CDR3 is TGCGCCAGCAGCGGCGGGACAGGGCGCACGGGAGATGGACGTTACGAGCAGTACTTC.

To note about this clonotype: Given the absence of the conserved phenylalanine or tryptophan at the CDR3 end, a read error is likely. The V call is TRBV2, the J call TRBJ2-1; 7 bases line up with TRBD1. V was clipped by 6 bases and J by 8 bases; unmatched bases: 10. Germline V CDR1 and CDR2: SNHLY, FYNNEI. The CDR3 has 14 residues. CDR3 in amino acids: CASRPSGTGDEQFI. The DNA for the CDR3 is TGTGCCAGCAGACCTAGTGGAACAGGGGATGAGCAGTTCATC.

The chain is built from TRBV21-1 and TRBJ1-5. TRBV21-1 constitutes a pseudogene. The CDR3 runs to 15 residues. The CDR3 DNA is TGTGCCAGCAGCAAATTCAGATTCTCCAATCAGCCCCAGCATTTT. It translates to CASSKFRFSNQPQHF.

The rearrangement links TRBV19 to TRBJ2-6, with D perhaps TRBD1 (6 bases). The V end lost 1 base, the J end lost 2 bases, and 12 bases lay between the germline ends. Germline V gene lookup returns CDR1 LNHDA and CDR2 SQIVND (reference sequence). This CDR3 is 17 amino acids long. The CDR3 region has the DNA TGTGCCAGTAGTATAGCACAGGGAGTGGCTGGGGCCAACGTCCTGACTTTC. Translating it yields CASSIAQGVAGANVLTF.

The CDR3 DNA sequence: TGTGCCAGCAGTGATTCTTCCGATACGCAGTATTTT. This codes for CASSDSSDTQYF. The chain joins TRBV2 to TRBJ2-3; unclear D gene. The length of the CDR3 is 12 residues. CDR1 SNHLY and CDR2 FYNNEI come from the germline V gene. V shed 3 bases and J shed 6 bases, with 7 bases lying between them.

The chain employs TRBV20-1 and TRBJ2-7; TRBD1 or TRBD2 may be the D gene (6 bases each). Germline V gene data show CDR1 as DFQATT and CDR2 as SNEGSKA (reference sequence). The V end was cut by 0 bases, the J end by 3 bases, with 18 bases between. There are 16 residues in the CDR3. The CDR3 sequence is CSARDLGASEYYEQYF. In nucleotides, the CDR3 is TGCAGTGCTAGAGATCTGGGGGCTAGCGAATACTACGAGCAGTACTTC.

The table lists this clonotype with many counts. The V gene is TRBV6-5, the J gene TRBJ2-5, with TRBD2 matching over 13 bases. Germline V gives CDR1 MNHEY, CDR2 SVGAGI. The V gene end was trimmed by 5 bases and the J gene end by 5 bases; junction bases not matched to a gene: 2. The CDR3 length is 14 residues. The DNA of the CDR3 is TGTGCCAGCAGTGGACTAGCGGGAGACGAGACCCAGTACTTC. It translates to CASSGLAGDETQYF.

V and J are TRBV12-3 or TRBV12-4 and TRBJ2-7, with 8 bases lining up with TRBD2. V lost 6 bases and J lost 0; bases outside the gene matches: 4. This CDR3 is built from 14 residues. CDR3 in amino acids: CASRSSGSSYEQYF. For the CDR3, the DNA is TGTGCCAGCAGATCAAGCGGGAGCTCCTACGAGCAGTACTTC.

There are a few counts of this clonotype. This sequence joins TRBV7-2 and TRBJ2-5, with 8 positions matching TRBD2. V was clipped by 6 bases and J by 2 bases; unmatched bases: 8. Germline V gene sequence: CDR1 SGHTA, CDR2 FQGNSA. The CDR3 spans 15 residues. This CDR3 is CASSPNGGVQETQYF. The CDR3 DNA sequence: TGTGCCAGCAGTCCAAACGGGGGGGTACAAGAGACCCAGTACTTC.

This clonotype was picked up many times. The chain is built from TRBV7-2 and TRBJ1-1; D is unresolved. Germline values: CDR1 SGHTA, CDR2 FQGNSA. Trimming removed 1 base at V and 1 base at J, with 10 bases between. The CDR3 is 15 amino acids. CDR3 region: CASSLGSTRNTEAFF. The CDR3 DNA is TGTGCCAGCAGCTTAGGAAGTACCAGGAACACTGAAGCTTTCTTT.

This clonotype has a count of ten or more. The chain uses TRBV30 and TRBJ1-5; no firm D call. V dropped 1 base and J dropped 5 bases, with 9 bases sitting between them. CDR1 is GTSNPN, CDR2 SVGIG, per germline (reference sequence). CDR3 length equals 13 residues. CDR3 bases: TGTGCCTGGAGTGAAGGTCGGGATCAGCCCCAGCATTTT. This codes for CAWSEGRDQPQHF.

This clonotype appeared a few times. The gene calls are TRBV5-6 and TRBJ1-4, with a possible D match to TRBD1 (5 bases). Germline values: CDR1 SGHDT, CDR2 YYEEEE. Deletions cut 4 bases from V and 4 bases from J, with 11 bases between. The CDR3 sequence is 14 residues long. CDR3: CASSRRGNNEKLFF. CDR3 bases: TGTGCCAGCAGCCGGCGGGGGAATAATGAAAAACTGTTTTTT.

Note on this clonotype: One end of the junction does not line up with germline, which may come from a read error. The gene calls are TRBV5-1 and TRBJ1-1; TRBD1 might be the D (6 bases). The CDR3 covers 16 residues. Per germline, CDR1 SGHRS and CDR2 YFSETQ. CDR3 in DNA: TGCGTCAGCAGACGCGTAGGGGGAAGGAGGTACACTGAAGCTTTCTTT. Its translation is CVSRRVGGRRYTEAFF.

The chain links TRBV12-3 or TRBV12-4 to TRBJ2-1; 8 bases align to TRBD1. V shed 6 bases, J shed 9 bases, and the junction held 7 bases outside the gene matches. This CDR3 contains 13 residues. For the CDR3, the DNA is TGTGCCAGCAGCCCGACAGGGGAAGGTGAGCAGTTCTTC. This sequence encodes CASSPTGEGEQFF.

This clonotype was found many times. This rearrangement joins TRBV5-5 to TRBJ2-7; perhaps TRBD2 as D (6 bases). Trimming shortened V by 0 bases and J by 2 bases, and 9 bases separated the two germline ends. Germline values: CDR1 SGHKS, CDR2 YYEKEE (reference sequence). The CDR3 runs to 14 residues. CDR3 sequence reads: CASSLVRGTYEQYF. The CDR3 DNA sequence: TGTGCCAGCAGCTTGGTCCGGGGGACCTACGAGCAGTACTTC.

This clonotype was observed a handful of times. The chain uses TRBV2 and TRBJ2-3; 9 bases match TRBD2. Germline values: CDR1 SNHLY, CDR2 FYNNEI. This CDR3 is 15 amino acids long. V dropped 4 bases and J dropped 3; count of bases not matched to a gene: 5. The CDR3 DNA reads TGTGCCAGCAGTGTTTCCAGCGGGGGGACAGATACGCAGTATTTT. Encoded protein: CASSVSSGGTDTQYF.

The chain combines TRBV29-1 with TRBJ1-1; tentatively, D is TRBD1 (5 bases). The V gene's germline CDR1 is SQVTM and CDR2 ANQGSEA. The CDR3 spans 13 residues. Trimming took 7 bases from V and 3 from J, leaving 15 bases between them. CDR3 region: CSGEAGRDTEAFF. For the CDR3, the DNA is TGCAGCGGAGAGGCAGGGCGGGACACTGAAGCTTTCTTT.

This clonotype appeared many times. The chain has TRBV28 and TRBJ1-5; D gene unclear. The germline V and J ends were trimmed by 2 bases and 4 bases, with 12 bases remaining between them. Per the germline V gene, CDR1 is MDHEN and CDR2 is SYDVKM. This CDR3 comprises 15 residues. Here the CDR3 DNA reads TGTGCCAGCAGTTTAGCCTCAAGTGGGAATCAGCCCCAGCATTTT. Amino acid sequence: CASSLASSGNQPQHF.

CDR3: CSARDSGSRNEQFF. DNA for the CDR3: TGCAGTGCTAGGGACAGCGGAAGCCGCAATGAGCAGTTCTTC. This chain connects TRBV20-1 to TRBJ2-1, with TRBD1 as a possible D gene (6 bases). Trimming shortened V by 3 bases and J by 6 bases, and 15 bases separated the two germline ends. This CDR3 contains 14 residues. CDR1 DFQATT and CDR2 SNEGSKA come from the germline V gene (reference sequence).

The chain combines TRBV20-1 with TRBJ2-3; 10 nucleotides agree with TRBD1. With V trimmed by 3 bases and J by 3 bases, 3 bases remained unmatched. CDR3 length: 14 amino acids. Germline V gene data show CDR1 as DFQATT and CDR2 as SNEGSKA (reference sequence). CDR3 in DNA: TGCAGTGCTAGGGGACAGGGGAAGACAGATACGCAGTATTTT. Protein product: CSARGQGKTDTQYF.

This clonotype was counted at least ten times. J is TRBJ1-3 and V is TRBV12-3 or TRBV12-4; D remains unclear. Trimming stripped 6 bases from V and 1 base from J, with 4 bases between. CDR3 length equals 12 residues. CDR3 DNA sequence: TGTGCCAGCAGAGGTTCTGGAAACACCATATATTTT. Translation gives CASRGSGNTIYF.

The sample holds a few counts of this clonotype. The chain employs TRBV30 and TRBJ2-1, with 10 positions matching TRBD2. CDR1 GTSNPN and CDR2 SVGIG come from the germline V gene (reference sequence). The CDR3 consists of 14 residues. The V and J ends lost 1 base and 8 bases, in that order; junction bases with no gene match: 5. The CDR3 DNA reads as TGTGCCTGGAGTGCGAGCGGGAGGGTCTATGAGCAGTTCTTC. Encoded protein: CAWSASGRVYEQFF.

This clonotype was found many times. The V gene is TRBV29-1, the J gene TRBJ1-1; D gene unclear. V was cut by 7 bases and J by 1 base, with 13 bases left in between. The CDR3 contains 13 residues. Germline-derived CDR1 and CDR2 are SQVTM and ANQGSEA. Here the CDR3 reads CSAGLDSNTEAFF. DNA of the CDR3: TGCAGCGCCGGACTCGATTCGAACACTGAAGCTTTCTTT.

This clonotype appeared a few times. The chain combines TRBV5-1 with TRBJ2-5; D ambiguous. The CDR3 spans 11 residues. Germline-derived CDR1 and CDR2 are SGHRS and YFSETQ. Between the trimmed V and J ends, which lost 2 bases and 3 bases, there was a span of 2 bases. DNA of the CDR3: TGCGCCAGCAGCTTTAAAGAGACCCAGTACTTC. Protein product: CASSFKETQYF.

Many counts were recorded for this clonotype. The J gene is TRBJ2-7, the V gene TRBV29-1; no definite D call. Trimming removed 0 bases at V and 0 bases at J, with 12 bases between. CDR1 SQVTM and CDR2 ANQGSEA come from the germline V gene. This CDR3 contains 15 residues. CDR3 amino acids: CSVEDEGDASYEQYF. Written as DNA, the CDR3 is TGCAGCGTTGAAGACGAAGGAGACGCCTCCTACGAGCAGTACTTC.

This clonotype occurred a few times. The rearrangement joins TRBV4-2 to TRBJ1-1; D gene ambiguous. Germline assignment: CDR1 LGHNA and CDR2 YNFKEQ. V was cut by 1 base and J by 0 bases, with 9 bases left in between. CDR3 length equals 15 residues. CDR3: CASSQGILMNTEAFF. The CDR3, as DNA: TGTGCCAGCAGCCAAGGGATACTGATGAACACTGAAGCTTTCTTT.